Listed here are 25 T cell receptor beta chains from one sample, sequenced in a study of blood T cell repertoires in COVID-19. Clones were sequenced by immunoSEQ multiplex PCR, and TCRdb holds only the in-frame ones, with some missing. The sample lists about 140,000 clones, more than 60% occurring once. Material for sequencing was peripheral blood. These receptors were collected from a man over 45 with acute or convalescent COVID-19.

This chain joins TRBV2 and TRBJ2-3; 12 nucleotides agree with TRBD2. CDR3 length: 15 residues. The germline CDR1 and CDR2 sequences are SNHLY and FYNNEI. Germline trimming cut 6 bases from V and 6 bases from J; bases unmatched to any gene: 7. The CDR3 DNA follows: TGTGCCAGCAGCACACTAGCGGGGGGAGGGGATACGCAGTATTTT. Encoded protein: CASSTLAGGGDTQYF.

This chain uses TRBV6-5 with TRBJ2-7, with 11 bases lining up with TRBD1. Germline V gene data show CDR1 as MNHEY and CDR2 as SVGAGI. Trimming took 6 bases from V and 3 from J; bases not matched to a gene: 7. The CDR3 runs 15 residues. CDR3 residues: CASSAPGTGGYEQYF. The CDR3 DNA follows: TGTGCCAGCAGCGCCCCCGGGACAGGGGGCTACGAGCAGTACTTC.

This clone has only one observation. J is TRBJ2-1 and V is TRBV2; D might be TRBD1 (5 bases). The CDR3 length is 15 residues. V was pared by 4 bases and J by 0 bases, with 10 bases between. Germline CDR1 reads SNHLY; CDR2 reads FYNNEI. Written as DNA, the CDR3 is TGTGCCAGCAGTGTACGGCAGGGCTCCTACAATGAGCAGTTCTTC. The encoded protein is CASSVRQGSYNEQFF.

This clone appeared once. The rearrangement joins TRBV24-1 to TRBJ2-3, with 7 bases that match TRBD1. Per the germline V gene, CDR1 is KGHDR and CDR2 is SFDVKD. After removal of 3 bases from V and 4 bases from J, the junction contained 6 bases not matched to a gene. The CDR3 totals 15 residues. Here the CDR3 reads CATSDAGRGSDTQYF. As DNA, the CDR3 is TGTGCCACCAGTGATGCTGGCAGGGGGTCAGATACGCAGTATTTT.

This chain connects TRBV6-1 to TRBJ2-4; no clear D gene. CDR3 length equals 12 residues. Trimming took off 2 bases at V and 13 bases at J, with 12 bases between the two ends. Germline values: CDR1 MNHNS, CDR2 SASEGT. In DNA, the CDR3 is TGTGCCAGCAGTGAATTTTCTAAACTCCAGTACTTC. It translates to CASSEFSKLQYF.

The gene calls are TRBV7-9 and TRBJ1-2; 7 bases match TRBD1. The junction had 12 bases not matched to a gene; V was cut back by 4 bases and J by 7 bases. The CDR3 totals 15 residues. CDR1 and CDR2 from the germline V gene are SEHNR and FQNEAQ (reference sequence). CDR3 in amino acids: CASSSVLKGAAGYTF. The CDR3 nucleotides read TGTGCCAGCAGCTCCGTTCTGAAGGGGGCAGCTGGCTACACCTTC.

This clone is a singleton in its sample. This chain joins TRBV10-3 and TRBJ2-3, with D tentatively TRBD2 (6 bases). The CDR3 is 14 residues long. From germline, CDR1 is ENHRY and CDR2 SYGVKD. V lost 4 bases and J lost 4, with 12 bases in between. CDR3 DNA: TGTGCCATCAGTGGCGGGAAGGGCTCAGATACGCAGTATTTT. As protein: CAISGGKGSDTQYF.

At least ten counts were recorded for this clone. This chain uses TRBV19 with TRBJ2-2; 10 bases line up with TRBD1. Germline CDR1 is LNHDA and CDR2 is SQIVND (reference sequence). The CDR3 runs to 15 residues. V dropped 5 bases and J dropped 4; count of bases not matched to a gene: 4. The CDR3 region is CASSRDRGGTGELFF. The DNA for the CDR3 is TGTGCCAGTAGTCGGGACAGGGGCGGCACCGGGGAGCTGTTTTTT.

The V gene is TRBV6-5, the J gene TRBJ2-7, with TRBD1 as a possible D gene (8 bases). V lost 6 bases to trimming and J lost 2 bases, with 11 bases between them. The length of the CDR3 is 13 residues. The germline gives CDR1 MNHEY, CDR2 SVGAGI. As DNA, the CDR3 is TGTGCCAGCAGACAGGGGGGGACCTACGAGCAGTACTTC. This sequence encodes CASRQGGTYEQYF.

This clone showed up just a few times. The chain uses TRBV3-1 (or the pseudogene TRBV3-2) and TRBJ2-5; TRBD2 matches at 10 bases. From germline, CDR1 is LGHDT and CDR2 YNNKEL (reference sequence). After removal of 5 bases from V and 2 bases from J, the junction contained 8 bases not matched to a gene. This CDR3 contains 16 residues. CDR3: CASSAAVTSGQETQYF. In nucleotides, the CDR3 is TGTGCCAGCAGCGCGGCCGTGACTAGCGGGCAAGAGACCCAGTACTTC.

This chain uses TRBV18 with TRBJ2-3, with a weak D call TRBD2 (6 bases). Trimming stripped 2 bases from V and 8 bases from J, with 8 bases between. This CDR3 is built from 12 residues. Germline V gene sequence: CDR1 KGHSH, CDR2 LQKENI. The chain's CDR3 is CASSPDGGTQYF. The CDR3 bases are TGTGCCAGCTCACCAGACGGGGGTACGCAGTATTTT.

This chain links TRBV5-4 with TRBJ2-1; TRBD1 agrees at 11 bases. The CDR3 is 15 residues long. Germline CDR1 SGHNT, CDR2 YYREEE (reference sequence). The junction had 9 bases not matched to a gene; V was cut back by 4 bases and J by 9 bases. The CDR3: CASSLVSGTGGEQFF. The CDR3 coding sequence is TGTGCCAGCAGCCTAGTTTCCGGGACAGGGGGTGAGCAGTTCTTC.

The CDR3 DNA is TGTGCCAGCAGCGCGCGACTCCAATTCGGTGGGGGCAATTCACCCCTCCACTTT. The encoded protein is CASSARLQFGGGNSPLHF. The rearrangement links TRBV9 to TRBJ1-6; TRBD1 is a possible D gene (6 bases). CDR1 is SGDLS, CDR2 YYNGEE, per germline. The CDR3 consists of 18 residues. V was pared by 3 bases and J by 7 bases, with 23 bases between.

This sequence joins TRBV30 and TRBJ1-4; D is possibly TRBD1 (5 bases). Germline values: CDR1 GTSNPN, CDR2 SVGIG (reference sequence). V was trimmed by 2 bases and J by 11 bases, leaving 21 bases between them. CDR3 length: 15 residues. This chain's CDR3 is CAWSLRRGPGVKLFF. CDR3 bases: TGTGCCTGGAGTCTTCGAAGGGGACCGGGGGTGAAACTGTTTTTT. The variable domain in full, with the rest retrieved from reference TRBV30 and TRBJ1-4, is SQTIHQWPATLVQPVGSPLSLECTVEGTSNPNLYWYRQAAGRGLQLLFYSVGIGQISSEVPQNLSASRPQDRQFILSSKKLLLSDSGFYLCAWSLRRGPGVKLFFGSGTQLSVL.

In DNA form, the CDR3 reads TGTGCCACCAGCAGAGATCGGGGGGACAGGGCCTACGAGCAGTACTTC. Its protein is CATSRDRGDRAYEQYF. This chain joins TRBV15 and TRBJ2-7, with TRBD1 matching over 9 bases. Germline assignment: CDR1 LNHNV and CDR2 YYDKDF (reference sequence). The CDR3 length is 16 residues. V lost 0 bases, J lost 2 bases, and 5 bases stayed unmatched.

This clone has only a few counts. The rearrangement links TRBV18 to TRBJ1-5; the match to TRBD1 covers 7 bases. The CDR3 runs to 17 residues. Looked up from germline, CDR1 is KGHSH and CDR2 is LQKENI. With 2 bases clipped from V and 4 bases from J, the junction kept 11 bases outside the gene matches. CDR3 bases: TGTGCCAGCTCACCATCGACAGGGTCTAGGCAGAATCAGCCCCAGCATTTT. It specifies CASSPSTGSRQNQPQHF. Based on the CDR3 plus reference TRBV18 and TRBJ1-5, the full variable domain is NAGVMQNPRHLVRRRGQEARLRCSPMKGHSHVYWYRQLPEEGLKFMVYLQKENIIDESGMPKERFSAEFPKEGPSILRIQQVVRGDSAAYFCASSPSTGSRQNQPQHFGDGTRLSIL.

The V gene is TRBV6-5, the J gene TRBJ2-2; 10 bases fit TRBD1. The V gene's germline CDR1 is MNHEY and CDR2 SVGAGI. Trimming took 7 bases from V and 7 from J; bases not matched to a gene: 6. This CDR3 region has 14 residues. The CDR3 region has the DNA TGTGCCAGCATCCGGGACAGGGGTTTCGGGGAGCTGTTTTTT. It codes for CASIRDRGFGELFF.

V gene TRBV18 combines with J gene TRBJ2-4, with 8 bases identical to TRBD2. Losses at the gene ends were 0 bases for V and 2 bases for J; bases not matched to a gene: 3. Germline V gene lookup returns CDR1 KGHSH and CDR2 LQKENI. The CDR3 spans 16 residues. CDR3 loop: CASSPPSGVTKNIQYF. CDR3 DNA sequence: TGTGCCAGCTCACCACCTAGCGGGGTAACCAAAAACATTCAGTACTTC.

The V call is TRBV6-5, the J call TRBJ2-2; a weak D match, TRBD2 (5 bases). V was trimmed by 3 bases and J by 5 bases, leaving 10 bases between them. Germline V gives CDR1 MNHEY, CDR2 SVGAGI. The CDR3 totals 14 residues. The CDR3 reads CASSYSATTGELFF. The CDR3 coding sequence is TGTGCCAGCAGTTATAGCGCAACTACCGGGGAGCTGTTTTTT.

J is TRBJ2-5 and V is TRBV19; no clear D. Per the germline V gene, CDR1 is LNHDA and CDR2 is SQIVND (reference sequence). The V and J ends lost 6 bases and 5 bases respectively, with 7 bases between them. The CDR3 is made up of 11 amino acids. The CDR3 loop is CASRYGETQYF. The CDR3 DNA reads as TGTGCCAGTAGGTACGGTGAGACCCAGTACTTC.

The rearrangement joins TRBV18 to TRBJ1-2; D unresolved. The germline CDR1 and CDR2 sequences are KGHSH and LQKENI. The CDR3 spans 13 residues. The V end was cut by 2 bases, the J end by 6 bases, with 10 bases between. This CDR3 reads CASSPSQKDGYTF. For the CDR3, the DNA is TGTGCCAGCTCACCATCCCAGAAAGATGGCTACACCTTC.

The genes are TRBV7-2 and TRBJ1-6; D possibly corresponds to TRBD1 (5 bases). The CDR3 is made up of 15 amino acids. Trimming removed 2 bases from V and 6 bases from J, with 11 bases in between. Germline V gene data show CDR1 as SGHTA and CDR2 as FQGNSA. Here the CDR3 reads CASSLNWGGNSPLHF. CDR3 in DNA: TGTGCCAGCAGCTTAAATTGGGGGGGTAATTCACCCCTCCACTTT.

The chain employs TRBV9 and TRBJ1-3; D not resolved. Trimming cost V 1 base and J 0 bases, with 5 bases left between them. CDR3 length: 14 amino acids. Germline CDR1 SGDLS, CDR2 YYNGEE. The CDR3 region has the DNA TGTGCCAGCAGCGTAACAGCCTCTGGAAACACCATATATTTT. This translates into CASSVTASGNTIYF. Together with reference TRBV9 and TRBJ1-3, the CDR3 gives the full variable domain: DSGVTQTPKHLITATGQRVTLRCSPRSGDLSVYWYQQSLDQGLQFLIQYYNGEERAKGNILERFSAQQFPDLHSELNLSSLELGDSALYFCASSVTASGNTIYFGEGSWLTVV.

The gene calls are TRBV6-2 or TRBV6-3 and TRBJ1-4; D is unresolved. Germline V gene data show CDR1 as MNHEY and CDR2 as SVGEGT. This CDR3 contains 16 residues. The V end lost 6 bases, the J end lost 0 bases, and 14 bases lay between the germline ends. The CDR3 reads CASSPMRTATNEKLFF. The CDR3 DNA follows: TGTGCCAGCAGCCCAATGCGTACTGCAACTAATGAAAAACTGTTTTTT.

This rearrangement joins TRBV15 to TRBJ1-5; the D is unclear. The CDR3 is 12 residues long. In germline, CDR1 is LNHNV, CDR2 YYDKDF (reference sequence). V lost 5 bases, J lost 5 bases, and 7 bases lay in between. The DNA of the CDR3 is TGTGCCACCAGCCCCCGGGATCAGCCCCAGCATTTT. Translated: CATSPRDQPQHF.